Given below is one T cell receptor beta chain in context. Its antigen remains unidentified. This entry is derived from a study of blood T cells in healthy people across ages. Study findings and constraints: Naive and antigen-experienced cells were not separated, limiting conclusive comparison. TCR beta diversity, measured per million T cells, fell in a roughly linear way with age.

Roughly 10 milliliters was the volume of peripheral blood drawn from each donor. Per sample, a minimum of 6.5 million PBMCs were isolated. V lost 6 bases and J lost 1; bases outside the gene matches: 4. There are 14 residues in the CDR3. Germline V gene lookup returns CDR1 MNHEY and CDR2 SVGAGI. Primers used in a second PCR of about 7 to 12 cycles were a sample-barcoded 5' primer and a J-beta primer mix. TCRdb reprocessed the 5' RACE reads with MiXCR, giving one entry per CDR3 protein. In the table there are 780,000 or so distinct CDR3 sequences, more than 50% of which are singletons. The TCR sequence derives from a man in his forties or fifties in good health. Sequences were obtained from blood. The chain links TRBV6-5 to TRBJ1-1; 8 nucleotides line up with TRBD1. In nucleotides, the CDR3 is TGTGCCAGCAGACCCGGACAGGGGAACACTGAAGCTTTCTTT. Its protein product is CASRPGQGNTEAFF.